The 9 T cell receptor beta chains below all came from one sample that was sequenced in a study of brain T cells in children with intractable seizures. Repertoires were generated with immunoSEQ multiplex PCR, while TCRdb's copy carries only in-frame clones and drops some. The sample includes 110,000 or so clones, 85% to 95% of them seen just once. Sample: peripheral blood, taken at surgery. The receptors stem from a boy under three years old with hemimegalencephaly and intractable seizures.

This clone was seen once. The chain joins TRBV27 to TRBJ2-2, with 8 bases matching TRBD2. The CDR3 runs 14 residues. Trimming cost V 4 bases and J 6 bases; bases outside gene matches: 4. Germline CDR1 MNHEY, CDR2 SMNVEV (reference sequence). CDR3 in amino acids: CASSSQRGSGELFF. CDR3 nucleotides: TGTGCCAGCAGTTCCCAGCGGGGGTCCGGGGAGCTGTTTTTT.

The chain combines TRBV5-5 with TRBJ1-1; 9 bases line up with TRBD1. The V gene's germline CDR1 is SGHKS and CDR2 YYEKEE (reference sequence). V was pared by 0 bases and J by 1 base, with 7 bases of the junction left unmatched. The CDR3 is 17 amino acids. The DNA for the CDR3 is TGTGCCAGCAGCTTGGAGGGGACAGGGTTAGGGAACACTGAAGCTTTCTTT. Translation: CASSLEGTGLGNTEAFF.

This clone was picked up one time. Here the CDR3 reads CAIDPTGAGSPLHF. The CDR3 nucleotides are TGTGCCATCGACCCAACAGGGGCGGGTTCACCCCTCCACTTT. The rearrangement joins TRBV10-3 to TRBJ1-6; TRBD1 matches 7 bases. The V segment lost 8 bases and the J segment 9 bases; nucleotides outside the gene matches: 10. There are 14 residues in the CDR3. Germline V gene sequence: CDR1 ENHRY, CDR2 SYGVKD.

V and J are TRBV7-2 and TRBJ2-3; D call uncertain. Trimming removed 4 bases from V and 2 bases from J, with 7 bases in between. The V gene's germline CDR1 is SGHTA and CDR2 FQGNSA. The CDR3 consists of 13 residues. CDR3 nucleotides: TGTGCCAGCAGCTCCACCTTCACAGATACGCAGTATTTT. It encodes CASSSTFTDTQYF.

The rearrangement links TRBV2 to TRBJ1-2, with 7 nucleotides matching TRBD1. The CDR3 has 17 amino acids. CDR1 SNHLY and CDR2 FYNNEI come from the germline V gene. With V trimmed by 0 bases and J by 0 bases, 7 bases remained unmatched. Written as DNA, the CDR3 is TGTGCCAGCAGTGAAGCAGTCAGGGGGAAAGCTAACTATGGCTACACCTTC. Translation: CASSEAVRGKANYGYTF.

The chain links TRBV11-2 to TRBJ2-7; D gene ambiguous. Germline V gene data show CDR1 as SGHAT and CDR2 as FQNNGV. The CDR3 is 15 amino acids. V lost 3 bases, J lost 2 bases, and 14 bases lay in between. The CDR3 sequence is CASSFSAAGTYEQYF. CDR3 bases: TGTGCCAGCAGCTTTAGTGCGGCAGGAACCTACGAGCAGTACTTC.

This chain connects TRBV27 to TRBJ2-5; no clear D gene. The CDR3 covers 18 residues. Looked up from germline, CDR1 is MNHEY and CDR2 is SMNVEV (reference sequence). V lost 0 bases and J lost 2, with 19 bases in between. The CDR3, as DNA: TGTGCCAGCAGTTTATCCTCTCGGGCTTATCCTAAACAAGAGACCCAGTACTTC. It codes for CASSLSSRAYPKQETQYF.

V and J are TRBV12-5 and TRBJ1-2; no reliable D call. CDR3 length: 12 residues. Germline CDR1 LGHNT, CDR2 FRNRAP. V was cut by 2 bases and J by 4 bases, with 5 bases left in between. The CDR3 DNA follows: TGTGCTAGTGGTTTGAACAGCTATGGCTACACCTTC. It specifies CASGLNSYGYTF.

A remark on this clone: The junction departs from germline at one end; a sequencing error may be responsible. This sequence joins TRBV28 and TRBJ2-3; 10 bases agree with TRBD2. Germline V CDR1 and CDR2: MDHEN, SYDVKM. The CDR3 length is 15 residues. The CDR3 reads CASSLAGAGTDTRYF. The CDR3 DNA reads as TGTGCCAGCAGTCTAGCGGGAGCGGGCACAGATACGCGGTATTTT.